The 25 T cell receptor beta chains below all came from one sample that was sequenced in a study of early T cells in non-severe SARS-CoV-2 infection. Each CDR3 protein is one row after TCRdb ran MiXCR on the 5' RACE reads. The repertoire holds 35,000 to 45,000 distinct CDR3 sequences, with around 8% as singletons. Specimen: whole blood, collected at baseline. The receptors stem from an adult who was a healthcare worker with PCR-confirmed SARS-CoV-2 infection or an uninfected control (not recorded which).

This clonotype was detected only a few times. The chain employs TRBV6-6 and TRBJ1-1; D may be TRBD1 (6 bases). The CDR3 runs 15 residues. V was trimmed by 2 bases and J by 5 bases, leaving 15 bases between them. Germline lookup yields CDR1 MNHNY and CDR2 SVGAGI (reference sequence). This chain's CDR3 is CASSYDYRVGTEAFF. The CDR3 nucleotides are TGTGCCAGCAGTTACGACTACAGGGTTGGGACTGAAGCTTTCTTT.

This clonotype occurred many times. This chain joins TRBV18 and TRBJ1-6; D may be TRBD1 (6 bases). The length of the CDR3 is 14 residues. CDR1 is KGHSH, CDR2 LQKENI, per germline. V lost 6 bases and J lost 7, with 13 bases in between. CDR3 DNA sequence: TGTGCCAGCTCCCCGTGGGGGCTAAATTCACCCCTCCACTTT. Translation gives CASSPWGLNSPLHF. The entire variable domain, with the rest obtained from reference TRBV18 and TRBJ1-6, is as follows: NAGVMQNPRHLVRRRGQEARLRCSPMKGHSHVYWYRQLPEEGLKFMVYLQKENIIDESGMPKERFSAEFPKEGPSILRIQQVVRGDSAAYFCASSPWGLNSPLHFGNGTRLTVT.

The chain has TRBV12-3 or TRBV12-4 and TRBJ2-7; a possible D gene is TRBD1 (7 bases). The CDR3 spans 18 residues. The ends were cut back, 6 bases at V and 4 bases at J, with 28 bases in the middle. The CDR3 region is CASSPGRQGLRGFYEQYF. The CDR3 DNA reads TGTGCCAGCAGCCCCGGGCGACAGGGACTCCGAGGGTTTTACGAGCAGTACTTC.

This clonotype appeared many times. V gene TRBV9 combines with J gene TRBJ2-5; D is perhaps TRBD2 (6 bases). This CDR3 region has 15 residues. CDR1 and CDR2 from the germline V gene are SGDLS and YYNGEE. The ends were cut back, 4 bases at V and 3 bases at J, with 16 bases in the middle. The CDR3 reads CASSTPDSGEETQYF. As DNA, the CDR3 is TGTGCCAGCAGCACCCCTGATAGCGGCGAAGAGACCCAGTACTTC.

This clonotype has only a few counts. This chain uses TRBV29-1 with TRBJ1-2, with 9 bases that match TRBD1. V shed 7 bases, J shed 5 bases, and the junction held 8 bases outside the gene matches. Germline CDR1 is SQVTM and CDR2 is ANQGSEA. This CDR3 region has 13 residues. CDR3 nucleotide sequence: TGCAGCGCTTCACAGGGGGCGAAGTATGGCTACACCTTC. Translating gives CSASQGAKYGYTF.

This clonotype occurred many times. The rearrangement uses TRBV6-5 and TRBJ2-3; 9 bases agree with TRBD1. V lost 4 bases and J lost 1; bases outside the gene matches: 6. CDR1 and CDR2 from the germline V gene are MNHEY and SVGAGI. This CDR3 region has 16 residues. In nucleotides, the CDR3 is TGTGCCAGCAGTTGGCAACAGGGGGCAGGCACAGATACGCAGTATTTT. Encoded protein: CASSWQQGAGTDTQYF.

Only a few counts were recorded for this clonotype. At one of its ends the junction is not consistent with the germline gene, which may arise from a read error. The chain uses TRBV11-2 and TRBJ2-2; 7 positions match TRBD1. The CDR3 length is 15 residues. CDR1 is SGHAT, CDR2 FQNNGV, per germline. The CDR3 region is CVSSLDGRGTGELFF. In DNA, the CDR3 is TGTGTCAGCAGCTTAGATGGCAGGGGGACCGGGGAGCTGTTTTTT.

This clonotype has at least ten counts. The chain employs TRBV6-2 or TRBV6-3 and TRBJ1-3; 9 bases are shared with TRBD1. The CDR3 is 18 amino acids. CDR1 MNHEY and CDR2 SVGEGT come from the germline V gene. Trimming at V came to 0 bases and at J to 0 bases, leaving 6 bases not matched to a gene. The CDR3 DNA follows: TGTGCCAGCAGTTACTCCTCCGGGACAGGGCGCTCTGGAAACACCATATATTTT. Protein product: CASSYSSGTGRSGNTIYF.

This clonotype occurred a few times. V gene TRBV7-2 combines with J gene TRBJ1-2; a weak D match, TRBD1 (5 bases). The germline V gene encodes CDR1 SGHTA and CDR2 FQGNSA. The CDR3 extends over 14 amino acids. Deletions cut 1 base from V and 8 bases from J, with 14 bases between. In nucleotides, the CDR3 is TGTGCCAGCAGCTTAGGGCAGGGACTTGGCGGCTACACCTTC. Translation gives CASSLGQGLGGYTF.

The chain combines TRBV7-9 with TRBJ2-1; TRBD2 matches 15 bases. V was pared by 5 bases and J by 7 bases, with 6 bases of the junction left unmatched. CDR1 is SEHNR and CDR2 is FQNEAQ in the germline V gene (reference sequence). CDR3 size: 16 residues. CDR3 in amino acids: CASSPPGLAGGNEQFF. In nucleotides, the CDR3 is TGTGCCAGCAGCCCACCCGGACTAGCGGGGGGGAATGAGCAGTTCTTC. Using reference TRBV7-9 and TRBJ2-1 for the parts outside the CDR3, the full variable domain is DTGVSQNPRHKITKRGQNVTFRCDPISEHNRLYWYRQTLGQGPEFLTYFQNEAQLEKSRLLSDRFSAERPKGSFSTLEIQRTEQGDSAMYLCASSPPGLAGGNEQFFGPGTRLTVL.

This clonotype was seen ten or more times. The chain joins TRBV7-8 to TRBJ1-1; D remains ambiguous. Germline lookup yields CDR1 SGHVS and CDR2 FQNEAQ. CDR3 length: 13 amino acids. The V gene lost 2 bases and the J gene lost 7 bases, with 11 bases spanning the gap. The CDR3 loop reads CASSLLLSREAFF. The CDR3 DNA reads TGTGCCAGCAGCTTACTACTTAGTCGTGAAGCTTTCTTT.

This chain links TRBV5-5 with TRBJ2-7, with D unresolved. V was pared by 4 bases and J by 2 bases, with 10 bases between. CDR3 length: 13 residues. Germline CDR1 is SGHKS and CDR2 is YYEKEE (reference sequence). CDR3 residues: CASSGVVPYEQYF. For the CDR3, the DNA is TGTGCCAGCAGCGGGGTTGTACCCTACGAGCAGTACTTC.

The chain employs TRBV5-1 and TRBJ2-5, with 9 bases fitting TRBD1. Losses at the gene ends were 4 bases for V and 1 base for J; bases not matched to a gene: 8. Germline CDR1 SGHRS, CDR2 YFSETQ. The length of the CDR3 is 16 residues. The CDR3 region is CASSPGQGTPQETQYF. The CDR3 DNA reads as TGCGCCAGCAGCCCAGGACAGGGGACCCCCCAAGAGACCCAGTACTTC. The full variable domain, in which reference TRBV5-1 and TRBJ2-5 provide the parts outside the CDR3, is KAGVTQTPRYLIKTRGQQVTLSCSPISGHRSVSWYQQTPGQGLQFLFEYFSETQRNKGNFPGRFSGRQFSNSRSEMNVSTLELGDSALYLCASSPGQGTPQETQYFGPGTRLLVL.

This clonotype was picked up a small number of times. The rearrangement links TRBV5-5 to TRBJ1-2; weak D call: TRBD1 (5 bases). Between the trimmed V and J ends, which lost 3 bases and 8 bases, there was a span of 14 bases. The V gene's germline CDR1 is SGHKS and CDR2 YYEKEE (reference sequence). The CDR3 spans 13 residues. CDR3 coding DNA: TGTGCCAGCAGCTCTCCCCCAGGGAAAGGCTACACCTTC. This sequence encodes CASSSPPGKGYTF.

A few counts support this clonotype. The CDR3 loop is CSVGQGNSYEQYF. CDR3 nucleotides: TGCAGCGTAGGACAGGGGAACTCCTACGAGCAGTACTTC. This rearrangement joins TRBV29-1 to TRBJ2-7; 9 bases align to TRBD1. V dropped 6 bases and J dropped 0; count of bases not matched to a gene: 3. Germline V gene data show CDR1 as SQVTM and CDR2 as ANQGSEA. The CDR3 sequence is 13 residues long.

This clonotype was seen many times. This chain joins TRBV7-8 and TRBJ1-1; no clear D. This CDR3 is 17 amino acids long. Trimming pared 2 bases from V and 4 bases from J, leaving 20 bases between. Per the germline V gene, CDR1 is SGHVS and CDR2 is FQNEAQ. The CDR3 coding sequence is TGTGCCAGCAGCTTAATCCCGTTCGGGAGGGAGGGCACTGAAGCTTTCTTT. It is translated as CASSLIPFGREGTEAFF.

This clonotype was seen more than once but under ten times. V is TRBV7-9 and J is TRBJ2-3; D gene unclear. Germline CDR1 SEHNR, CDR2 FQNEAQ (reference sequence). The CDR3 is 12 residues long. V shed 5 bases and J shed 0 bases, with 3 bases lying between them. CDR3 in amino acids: CASSESTDTQYF. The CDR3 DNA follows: TGTGCCAGCAGCGAGAGCACAGATACGCAGTATTTT.

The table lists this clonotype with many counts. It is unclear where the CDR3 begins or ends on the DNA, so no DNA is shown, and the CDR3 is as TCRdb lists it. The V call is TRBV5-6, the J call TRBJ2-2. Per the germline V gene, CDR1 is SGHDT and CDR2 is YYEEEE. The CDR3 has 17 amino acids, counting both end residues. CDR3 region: CARRTGWQKLQSGSCFF.

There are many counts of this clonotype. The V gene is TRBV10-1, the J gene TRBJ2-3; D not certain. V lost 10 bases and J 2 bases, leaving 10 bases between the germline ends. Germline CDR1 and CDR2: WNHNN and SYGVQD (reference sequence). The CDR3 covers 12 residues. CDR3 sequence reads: CAMQSVTDTQYF. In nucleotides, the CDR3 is TGCGCCATGCAATCGGTCACAGATACGCAGTATTTT.

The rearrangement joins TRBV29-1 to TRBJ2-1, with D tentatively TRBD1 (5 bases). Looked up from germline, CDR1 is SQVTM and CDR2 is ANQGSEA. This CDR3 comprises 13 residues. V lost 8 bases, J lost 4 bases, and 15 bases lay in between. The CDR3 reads CSIAGILYNEQFF. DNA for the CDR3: TGCAGCATTGCAGGGATTCTTTACAATGAGCAGTTCTTC.

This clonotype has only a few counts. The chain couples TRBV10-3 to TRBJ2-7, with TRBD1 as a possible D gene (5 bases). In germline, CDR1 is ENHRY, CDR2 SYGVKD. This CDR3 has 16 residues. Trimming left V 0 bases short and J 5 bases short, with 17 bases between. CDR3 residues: CAISESGGQGVHEQYF. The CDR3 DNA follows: TGTGCCATCAGTGAGTCTGGTGGGCAGGGTGTCCACGAGCAGTACTTC.

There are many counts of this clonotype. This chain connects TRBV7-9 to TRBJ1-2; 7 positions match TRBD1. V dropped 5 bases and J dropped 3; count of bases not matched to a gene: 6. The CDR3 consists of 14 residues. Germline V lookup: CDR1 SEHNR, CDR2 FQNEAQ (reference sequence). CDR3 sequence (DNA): TGTGCCAGCAGCGTCCGGGACAGAGACTATGGCTACACCTTC. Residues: CASSVRDRDYGYTF.

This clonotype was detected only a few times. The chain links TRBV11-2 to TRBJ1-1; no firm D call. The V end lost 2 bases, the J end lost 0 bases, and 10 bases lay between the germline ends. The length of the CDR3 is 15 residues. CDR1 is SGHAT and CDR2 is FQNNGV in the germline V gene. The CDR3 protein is CASSLNPGLNTEAFF. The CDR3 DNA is TGTGCCAGCAGCTTAAACCCAGGTTTGAACACTGAAGCTTTCTTT.

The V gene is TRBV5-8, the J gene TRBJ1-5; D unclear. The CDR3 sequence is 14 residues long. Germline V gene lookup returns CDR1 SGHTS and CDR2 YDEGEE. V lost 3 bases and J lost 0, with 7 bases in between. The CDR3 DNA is TGTGCCAGCAGCTCGGACGTTAGCAATCAGCCCCAGCATTTT. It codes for CASSSDVSNQPQHF.

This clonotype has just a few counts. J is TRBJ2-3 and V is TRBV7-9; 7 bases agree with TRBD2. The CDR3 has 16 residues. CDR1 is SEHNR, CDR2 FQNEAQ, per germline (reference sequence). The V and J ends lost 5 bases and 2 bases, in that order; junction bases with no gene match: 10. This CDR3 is CASSQRGGVSTDTQYF. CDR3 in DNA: TGTGCCAGCAGCCAACGCGGGGGAGTATCCACAGATACGCAGTATTTT.